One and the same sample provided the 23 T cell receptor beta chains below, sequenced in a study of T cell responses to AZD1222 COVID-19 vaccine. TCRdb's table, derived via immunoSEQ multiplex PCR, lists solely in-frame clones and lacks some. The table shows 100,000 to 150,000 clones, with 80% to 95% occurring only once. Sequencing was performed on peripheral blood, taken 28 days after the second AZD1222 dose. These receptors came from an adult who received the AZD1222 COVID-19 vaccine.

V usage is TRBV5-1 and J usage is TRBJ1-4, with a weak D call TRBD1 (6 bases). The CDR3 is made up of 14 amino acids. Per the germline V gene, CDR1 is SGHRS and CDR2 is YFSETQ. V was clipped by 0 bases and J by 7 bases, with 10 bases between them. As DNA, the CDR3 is TGCGCCAGCAGCTTGGCACAGGGTGGTGAAAAACTGTTTTTT. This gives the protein CASSLAQGGEKLFF.

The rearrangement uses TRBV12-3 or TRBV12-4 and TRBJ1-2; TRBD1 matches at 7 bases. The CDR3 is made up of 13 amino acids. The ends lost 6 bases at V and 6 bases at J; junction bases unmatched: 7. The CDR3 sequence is CASSRDRDDGYTF. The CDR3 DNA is TGTGCCAGCAGCCGAGACAGGGATGATGGCTACACCTTC.

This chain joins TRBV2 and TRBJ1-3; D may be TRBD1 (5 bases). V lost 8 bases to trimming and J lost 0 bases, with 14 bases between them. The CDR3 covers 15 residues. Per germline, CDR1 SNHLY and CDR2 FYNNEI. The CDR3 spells CASRVREGSGNTIYF. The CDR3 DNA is TGTGCCAGCCGGGTCAGGGAAGGCTCTGGAAACACCATATATTTT.

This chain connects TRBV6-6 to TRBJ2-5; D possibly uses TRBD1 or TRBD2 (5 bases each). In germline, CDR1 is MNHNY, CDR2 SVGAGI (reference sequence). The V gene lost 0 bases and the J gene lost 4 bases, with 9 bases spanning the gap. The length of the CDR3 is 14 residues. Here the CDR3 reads CASSYSRGPETQYF. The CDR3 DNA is TGTGCCAGCAGTTACTCGAGGGGTCCAGAGACCCAGTACTTC.

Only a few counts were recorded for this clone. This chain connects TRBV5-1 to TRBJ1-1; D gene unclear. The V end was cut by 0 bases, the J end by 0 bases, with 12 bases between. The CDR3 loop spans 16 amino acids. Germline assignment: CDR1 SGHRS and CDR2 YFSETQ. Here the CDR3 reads CASSLDGRPMNTEAFF. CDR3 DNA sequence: TGCGCCAGCAGCTTGGACGGGAGGCCGATGAACACTGAAGCTTTCTTT.

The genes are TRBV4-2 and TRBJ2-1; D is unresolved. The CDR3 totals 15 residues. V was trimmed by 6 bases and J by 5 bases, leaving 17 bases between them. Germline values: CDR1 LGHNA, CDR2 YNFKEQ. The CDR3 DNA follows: TGTGCCAGCAGTCATACAGTCATCCCGGACAATGAGCAGTTCTTC. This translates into CASSHTVIPDNEQFF.

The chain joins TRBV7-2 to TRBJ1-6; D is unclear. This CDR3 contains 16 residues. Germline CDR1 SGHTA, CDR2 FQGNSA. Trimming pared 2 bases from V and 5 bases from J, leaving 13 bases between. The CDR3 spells CASSLRPGANNSPLHF. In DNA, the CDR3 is TGTGCCAGCAGCTTACGGCCAGGCGCTAATAATTCACCCCTCCACTTT.

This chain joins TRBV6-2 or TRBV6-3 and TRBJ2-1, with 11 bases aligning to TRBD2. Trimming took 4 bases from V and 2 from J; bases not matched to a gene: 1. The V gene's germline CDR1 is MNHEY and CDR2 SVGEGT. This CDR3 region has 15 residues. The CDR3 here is CASSLAGGTYNEQFF. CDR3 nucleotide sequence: TGTGCCAGCAGTTTAGCGGGAGGGACCTACAATGAGCAGTTCTTC.

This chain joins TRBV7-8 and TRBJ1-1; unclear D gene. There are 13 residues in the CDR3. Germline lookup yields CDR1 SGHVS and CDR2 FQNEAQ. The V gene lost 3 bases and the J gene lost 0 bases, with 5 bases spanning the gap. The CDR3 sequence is CASSLQMNTEAFF. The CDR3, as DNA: TGTGCCAGCAGCTTGCAGATGAACACTGAAGCTTTCTTT.

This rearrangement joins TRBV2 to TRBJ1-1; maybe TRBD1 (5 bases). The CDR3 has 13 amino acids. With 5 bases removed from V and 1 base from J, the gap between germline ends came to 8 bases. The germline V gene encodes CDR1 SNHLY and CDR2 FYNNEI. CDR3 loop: CASSWDGNTEAFF. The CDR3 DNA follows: TGTGCCAGCAGTTGGGACGGGAACACTGAAGCTTTCTTT.

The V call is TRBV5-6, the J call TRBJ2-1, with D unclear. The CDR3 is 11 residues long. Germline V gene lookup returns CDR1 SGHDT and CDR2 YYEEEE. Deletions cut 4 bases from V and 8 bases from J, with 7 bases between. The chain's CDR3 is CASSQWDEQFF. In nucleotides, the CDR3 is TGTGCCAGCAGCCAGTGGGATGAGCAGTTCTTC.

CDR3 DNA: TGTGCTAGTGCTCTTAGCGGGGTGGGCACCGGGGAGCTGTTTTTT. Translated, it gives CASALSGVGTGELFF. The V gene is TRBV12-5, the J gene TRBJ2-2; 8 positions match TRBD2. Trimming took 7 bases from V and 4 from J; bases not matched to a gene: 8. Germline-derived CDR1 and CDR2 are LGHNT and FRNRAP. This CDR3 contains 15 residues.

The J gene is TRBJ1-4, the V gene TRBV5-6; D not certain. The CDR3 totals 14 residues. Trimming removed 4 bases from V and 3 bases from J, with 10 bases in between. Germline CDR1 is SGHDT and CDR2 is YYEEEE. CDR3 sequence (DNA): TGTGCCAGCAGCCCCGGAAGGGCTAATGAAAAACTGTTTTTT. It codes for CASSPGRANEKLFF.

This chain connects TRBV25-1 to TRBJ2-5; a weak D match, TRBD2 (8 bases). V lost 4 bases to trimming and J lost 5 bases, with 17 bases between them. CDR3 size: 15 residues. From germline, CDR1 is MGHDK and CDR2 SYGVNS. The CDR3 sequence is CASSAQGGLGETQYF. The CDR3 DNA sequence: TGTGCCAGCAGTGCCCAGGGGGGACTAGGGGAGACCCAGTACTTC.

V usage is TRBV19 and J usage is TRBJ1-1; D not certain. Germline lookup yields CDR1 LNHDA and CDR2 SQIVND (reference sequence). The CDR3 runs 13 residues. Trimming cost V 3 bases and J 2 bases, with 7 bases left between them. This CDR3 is CASSILYNTEAFF. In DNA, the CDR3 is TGTGCCAGTAGTATCCTCTACAACACTGAAGCTTTCTTT.

The CDR3: CASSLGVREPQHF. The CDR3, as DNA: TGTGCCAGCTCATTGGGGGTTAGGGAGCCCCAGCATTTT. V and J are TRBV18 and TRBJ1-5; D may be TRBD1 (5 bases). V dropped 5 bases and J dropped 8 bases, with 13 bases sitting between them. Per germline, CDR1 KGHSH and CDR2 LQKENI. The CDR3 is made up of 13 amino acids.

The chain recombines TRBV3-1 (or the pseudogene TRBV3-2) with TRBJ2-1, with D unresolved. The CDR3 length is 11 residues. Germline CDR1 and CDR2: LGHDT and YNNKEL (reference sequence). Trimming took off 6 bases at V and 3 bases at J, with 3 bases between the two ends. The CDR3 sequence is CASSVYNEQFF. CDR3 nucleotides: TGTGCCAGCAGTGTCTACAATGAGCAGTTCTTC.

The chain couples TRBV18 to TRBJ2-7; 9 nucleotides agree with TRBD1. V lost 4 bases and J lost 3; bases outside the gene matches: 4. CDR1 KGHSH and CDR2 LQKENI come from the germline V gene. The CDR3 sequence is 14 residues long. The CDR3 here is CASSRPGQGYEQYF. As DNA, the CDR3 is TGTGCCAGCTCACGACCGGGACAGGGCTACGAGCAGTACTTC.

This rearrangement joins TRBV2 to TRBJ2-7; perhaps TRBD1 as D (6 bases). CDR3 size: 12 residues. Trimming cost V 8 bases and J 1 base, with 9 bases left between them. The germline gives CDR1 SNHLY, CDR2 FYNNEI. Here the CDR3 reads CASRRGSYEQYF. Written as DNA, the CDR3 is TGTGCCAGCCGCAGGGGATCCTACGAGCAGTACTTC.

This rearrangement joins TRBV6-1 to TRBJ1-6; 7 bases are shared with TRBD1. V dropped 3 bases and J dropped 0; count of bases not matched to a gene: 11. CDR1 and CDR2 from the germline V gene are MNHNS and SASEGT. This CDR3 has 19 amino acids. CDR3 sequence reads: CASSEKSTGASSYNSPLHF. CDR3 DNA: TGTGCCAGCAGTGAGAAGTCCACAGGGGCAAGCTCCTATAATTCACCCCTCCACTTT.

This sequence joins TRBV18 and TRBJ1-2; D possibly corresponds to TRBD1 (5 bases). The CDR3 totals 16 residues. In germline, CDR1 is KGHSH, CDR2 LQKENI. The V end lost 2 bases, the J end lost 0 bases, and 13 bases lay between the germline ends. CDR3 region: CASSPEQGHPNYGYTF. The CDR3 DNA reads TGTGCCAGCTCACCAGAGCAGGGCCACCCTAACTATGGCTACACCTTC. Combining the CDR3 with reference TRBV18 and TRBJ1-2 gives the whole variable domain NAGVMQNPRHLVRRRGQEARLRCSPMKGHSHVYWYRQLPEEGLKFMVYLQKENIIDESGMPKERFSAEFPKEGPSILRIQQVVRGDSAAYFCASSPEQGHPNYGYTFGSGTRLTVV.

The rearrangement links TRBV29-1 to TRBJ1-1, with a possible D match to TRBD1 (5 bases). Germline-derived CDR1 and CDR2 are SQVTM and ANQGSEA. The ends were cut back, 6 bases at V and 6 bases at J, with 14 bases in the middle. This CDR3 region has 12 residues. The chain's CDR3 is CSVGLRYAEAFF. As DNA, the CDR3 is TGCAGCGTGGGACTACGGTACGCTGAAGCTTTCTTT.

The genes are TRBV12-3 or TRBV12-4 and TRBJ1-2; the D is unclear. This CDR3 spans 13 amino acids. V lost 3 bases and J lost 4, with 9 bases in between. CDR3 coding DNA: TGTGCCAGCAGTTTCCAAGGCCCCTATGGCTACACCTTC. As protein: CASSFQGPYGYTF.